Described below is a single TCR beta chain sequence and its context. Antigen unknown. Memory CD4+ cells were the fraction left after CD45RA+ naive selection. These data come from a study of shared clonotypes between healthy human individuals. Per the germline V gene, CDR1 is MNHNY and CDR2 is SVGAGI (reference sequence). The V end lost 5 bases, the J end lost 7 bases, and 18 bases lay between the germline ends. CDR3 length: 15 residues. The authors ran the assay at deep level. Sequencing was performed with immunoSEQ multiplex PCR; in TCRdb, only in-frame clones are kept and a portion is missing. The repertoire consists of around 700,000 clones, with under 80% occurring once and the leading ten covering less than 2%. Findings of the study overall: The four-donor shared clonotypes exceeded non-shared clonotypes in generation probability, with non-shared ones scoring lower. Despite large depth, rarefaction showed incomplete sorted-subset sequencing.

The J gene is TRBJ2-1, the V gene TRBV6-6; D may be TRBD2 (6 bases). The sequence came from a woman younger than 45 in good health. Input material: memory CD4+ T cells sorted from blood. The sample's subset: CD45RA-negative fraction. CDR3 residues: CASSLAGSDINEQFF. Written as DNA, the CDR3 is TGTGCCAGCAGTCTGGCCGGGAGCGACATTAATGAGCAGTTCTTC.